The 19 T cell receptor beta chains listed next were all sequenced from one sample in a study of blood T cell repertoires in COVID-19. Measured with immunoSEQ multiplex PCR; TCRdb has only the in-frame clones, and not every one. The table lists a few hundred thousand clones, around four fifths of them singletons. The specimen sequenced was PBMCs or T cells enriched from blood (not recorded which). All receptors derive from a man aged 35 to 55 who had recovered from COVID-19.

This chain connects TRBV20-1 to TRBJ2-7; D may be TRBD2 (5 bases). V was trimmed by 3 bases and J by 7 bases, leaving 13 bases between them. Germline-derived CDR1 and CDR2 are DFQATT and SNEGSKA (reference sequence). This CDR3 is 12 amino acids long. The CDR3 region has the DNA TGCAGTGCTAGTGCGGTGCCGGGAGAGCAGTACTTC. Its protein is CSASAVPGEQYF.

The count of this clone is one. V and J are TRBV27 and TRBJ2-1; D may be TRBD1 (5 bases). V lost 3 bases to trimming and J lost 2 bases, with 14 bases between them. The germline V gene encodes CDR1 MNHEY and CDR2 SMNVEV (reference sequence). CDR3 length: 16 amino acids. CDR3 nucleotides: TGTGCCAGCAGTTTTGGGGCCCCGGACACCTACAATGAGCAGTTCTTC. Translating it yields CASSFGAPDTYNEQFF.

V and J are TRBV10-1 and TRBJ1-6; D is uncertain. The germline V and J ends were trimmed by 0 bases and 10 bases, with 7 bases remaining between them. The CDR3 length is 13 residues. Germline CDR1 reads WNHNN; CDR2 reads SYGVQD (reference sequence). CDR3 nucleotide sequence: TGCGCCAGCAGTGAGTCCCCGGTGTCACCCCTCCACTTT. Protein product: CASSESPVSPLHF.

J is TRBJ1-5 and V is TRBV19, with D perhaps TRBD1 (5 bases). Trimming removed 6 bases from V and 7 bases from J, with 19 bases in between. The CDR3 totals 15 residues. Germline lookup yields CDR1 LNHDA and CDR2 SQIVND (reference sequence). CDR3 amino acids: CASSPRLGGGQPQHF. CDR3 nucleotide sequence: TGTGCCAGTAGCCCTCGGTTGGGGGGTGGGCAGCCCCAGCATTTT.

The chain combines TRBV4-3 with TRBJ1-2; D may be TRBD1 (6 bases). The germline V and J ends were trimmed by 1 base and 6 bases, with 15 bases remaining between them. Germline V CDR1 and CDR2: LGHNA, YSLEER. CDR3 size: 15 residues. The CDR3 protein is CASSQGQGYIDGYTF. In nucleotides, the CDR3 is TGCGCCAGCAGCCAAGGCCAGGGGTACATCGATGGCTACACCTTC.

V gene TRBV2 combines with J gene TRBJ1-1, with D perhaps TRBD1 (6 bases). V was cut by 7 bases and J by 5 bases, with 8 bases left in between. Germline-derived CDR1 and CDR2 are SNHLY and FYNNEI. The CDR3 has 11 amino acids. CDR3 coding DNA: TGTGCCAGCACGGGGACAACTGAAGCTTTCTTT. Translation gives CASTGTTEAFF.

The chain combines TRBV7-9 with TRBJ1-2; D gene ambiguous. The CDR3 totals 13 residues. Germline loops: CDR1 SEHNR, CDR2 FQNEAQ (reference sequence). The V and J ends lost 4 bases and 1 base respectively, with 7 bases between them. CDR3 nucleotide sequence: TGTGCCAGCAGCTCCCAGGTTAACTATGGCTACACCTTC. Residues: CASSSQVNYGYTF.

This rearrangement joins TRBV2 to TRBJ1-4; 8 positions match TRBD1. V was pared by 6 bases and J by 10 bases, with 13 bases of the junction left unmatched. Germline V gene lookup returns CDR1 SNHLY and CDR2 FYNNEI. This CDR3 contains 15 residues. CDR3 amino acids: CASRLRGQEGGKLFF. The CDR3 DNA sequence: TGTGCCAGCAGGCTAAGGGGACAGGAGGGTGGAAAACTGTTTTTT. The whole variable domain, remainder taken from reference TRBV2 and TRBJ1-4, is EPEVTQTPSHQVTQMGQEVILRCVPISNHLYFYWYRQILGQKVEFLVSFYNNEISEKSEIFDDQFSVERPDGSNFTLKIRSTKLEDSAMYFCASRLRGQEGGKLFFGSGTQLSVL.

CDR3 coding DNA: TGCGCCAGCAGTCCTAGAGCGGGGGGATTCGCGAACACCGGGGAGCTGTTTTTT. Amino acids: CASSPRAGGFANTGELFF. This chain joins TRBV5-1 and TRBJ2-2; 9 nucleotides line up with TRBD2. The germline CDR1 and CDR2 sequences are SGHRS and YFSETQ. This CDR3 region has 18 residues. V was clipped by 5 bases and J by 0 bases; unmatched bases: 11.

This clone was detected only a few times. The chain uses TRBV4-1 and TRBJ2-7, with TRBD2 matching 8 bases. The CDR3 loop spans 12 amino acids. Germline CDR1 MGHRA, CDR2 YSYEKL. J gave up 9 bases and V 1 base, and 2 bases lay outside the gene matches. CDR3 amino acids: CASSQVGLAQYF. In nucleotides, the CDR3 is TGCGCCAGCAGCCAAGTAGGACTAGCGCAGTACTTC.

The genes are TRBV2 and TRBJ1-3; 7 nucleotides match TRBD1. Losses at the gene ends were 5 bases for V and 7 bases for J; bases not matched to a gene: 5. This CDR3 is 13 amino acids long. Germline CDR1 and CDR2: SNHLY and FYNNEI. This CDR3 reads CASSLDRENTIYF. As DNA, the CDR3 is TGTGCCAGCAGTCTTGACAGGGAGAACACCATATATTTT.

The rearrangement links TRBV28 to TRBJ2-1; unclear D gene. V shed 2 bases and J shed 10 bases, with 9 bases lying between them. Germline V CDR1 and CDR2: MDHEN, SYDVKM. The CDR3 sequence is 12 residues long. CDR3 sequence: CASSLGSTEQFF. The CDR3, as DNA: TGTGCCAGCAGTTTAGGGTCGACAGAGCAGTTCTTC.

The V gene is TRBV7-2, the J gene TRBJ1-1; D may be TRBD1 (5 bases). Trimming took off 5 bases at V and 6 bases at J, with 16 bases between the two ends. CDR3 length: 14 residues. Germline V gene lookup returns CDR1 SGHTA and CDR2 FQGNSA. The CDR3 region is CASSPSAGRAEAFF. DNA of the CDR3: TGTGCCAGCAGCCCGTCTGCGGGACGGGCTGAAGCTTTCTTT. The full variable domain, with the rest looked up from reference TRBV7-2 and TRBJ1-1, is GAGVSQSPSNKVTEKGKDVELRCDPISGHTALYWYRQSLGQGLEFLIYFQGNSAPDKSGLPSDRFSAERTGGSVSTLTIQRTQQEDSAVYLCASSPSAGRAEAFFGQGTRLTVV.

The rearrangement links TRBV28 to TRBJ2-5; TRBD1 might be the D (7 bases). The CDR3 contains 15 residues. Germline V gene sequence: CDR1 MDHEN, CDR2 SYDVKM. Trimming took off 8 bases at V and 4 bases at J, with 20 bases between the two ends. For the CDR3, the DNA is TGTGCCAGCTCGGGGGCAGGGGGTAGGATAGAGACCCAGTACTTC. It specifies CASSGAGGRIETQYF.

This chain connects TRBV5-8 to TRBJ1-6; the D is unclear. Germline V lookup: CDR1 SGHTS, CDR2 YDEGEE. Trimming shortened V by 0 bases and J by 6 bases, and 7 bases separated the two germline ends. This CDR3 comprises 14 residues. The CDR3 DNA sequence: TGTGCCAGCAGCTTGGAGTCGGGTAATTCACCCCTCCACTTT. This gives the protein CASSLESGNSPLHF.

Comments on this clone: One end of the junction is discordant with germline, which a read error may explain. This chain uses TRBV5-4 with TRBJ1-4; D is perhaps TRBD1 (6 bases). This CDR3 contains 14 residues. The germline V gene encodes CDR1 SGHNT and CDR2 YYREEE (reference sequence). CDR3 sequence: CASSLDSLNEKLFF. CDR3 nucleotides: TGTGCCAGCAGTTTGGACAGCCTTAATGAAAAACTGTTTTTT.

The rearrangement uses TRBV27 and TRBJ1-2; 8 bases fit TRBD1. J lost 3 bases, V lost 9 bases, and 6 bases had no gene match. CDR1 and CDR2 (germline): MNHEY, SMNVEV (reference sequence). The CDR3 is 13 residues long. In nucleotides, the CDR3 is TGTGCCAGTCGGACAGGGCCTGACTATGGCTACACCTTC. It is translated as CASRTGPDYGYTF.

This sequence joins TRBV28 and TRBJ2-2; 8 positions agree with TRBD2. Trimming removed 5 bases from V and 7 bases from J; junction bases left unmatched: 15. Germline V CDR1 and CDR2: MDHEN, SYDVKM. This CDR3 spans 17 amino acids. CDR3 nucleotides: TGTGCCAGCAGTGTCCAAGGAAGCGGGAGAGTTGGCGGGGAGCTGTTTTTT. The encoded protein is CASSVQGSGRVGGELFF.

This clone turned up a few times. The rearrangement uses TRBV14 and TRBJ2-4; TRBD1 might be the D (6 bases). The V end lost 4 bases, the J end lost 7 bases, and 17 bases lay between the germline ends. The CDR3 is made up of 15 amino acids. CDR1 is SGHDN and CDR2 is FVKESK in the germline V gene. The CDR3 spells CASSRIPGARNIQYF. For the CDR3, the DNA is TGTGCCAGCAGCCGGATCCCAGGGGCAAGGAACATTCAGTACTTC. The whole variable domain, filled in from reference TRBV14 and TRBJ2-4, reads EAGVTQFPSHSVIEKGQTVTLRCDPISGHDNLYWYRRVMGKEIKFLLHFVKESKQDESGMPNNRFLAERTGGTYSTLKVQPAELEDSGVYFCASSRIPGARNIQYFGAGTRLSVL.